These 14 T cell receptor beta chains share one sample of origin, sequenced in a study of response to subunit inactivated influenza vaccine listed by TCRdb under 2018. Libraries came from RT-PCR. This sample was sequenced with an Illumina HiSeq 2500. TCRdb applied fastp at Q25 and MiXCR to the public reads, then kept only in-frame beta chains. Each entry is one CDR3 protein sequence, shown with its most common DNA and genes. The sample yields hundreds of thousands of distinct CDR3 sequences; around 20% were counted once. The ten largest clonotypes hold 9.5% to 13% of the sample. Specimen: PBMCs from blood, collected around 5 days after vaccination. These receptors came from a man aged 45-65 years who received an inactivated influenza vaccine. Donor details come from another sample of the same person, matched by shared clones.

The chain recombines TRBV5-1 with TRBJ1-1; a weak D match, TRBD1 (6 bases). CDR1 is SGHRS, CDR2 YFSETQ, per germline. This CDR3 is built from 13 residues. Trimming removed 2 bases from V and 8 bases from J, with 13 bases in between. CDR3 amino acids: CASSLGQFLEAFF. The CDR3 DNA sequence: TGCGCCAGCAGCTTAGGACAGTTTCTGGAAGCTTTCTTT. Based on the CDR3 plus reference TRBV5-1 and TRBJ1-1, the full variable domain is KAGVTQTPRYLIKTRGQQVTLSCSPISGHRSVSWYQQTPGQGLQFLFEYFSETQRNKGNFPGRFSGRQFSNSRSEMNVSTLELGDSALYLCASSLGQFLEAFFGQGTRLTVV.

The V call is TRBV18, the J call TRBJ1-4; a possible D gene is TRBD1 (6 bases). The CDR3 is made up of 15 amino acids. V was cut by 5 bases and J by 4 bases, with 14 bases left in between. CDR1 and CDR2 (germline): KGHSH, LQKENI. The CDR3 DNA sequence: TGTGCCAGCTCAAAAATCGGACAGTATAATGAAAAACTGTTTTTT. It encodes CASSKIGQYNEKLFF.

This clonotype was observed a single time. V is TRBV6-5 and J is TRBJ1-2, with D hard to call. The CDR3 consists of 11 residues. The V gene's germline CDR1 is MNHEY and CDR2 SVGAGI. The ends were cut back, 8 bases at V and 1 base at J, with 5 bases in the middle. The DNA of the CDR3 is TGTGCCAGCGGCAGTAACTATGGCTACACCTTC. It specifies CASGSNYGYTF.

The V and J genes are TRBV6-1 and TRBJ2-7; 12 bases are shared with TRBD2. This CDR3 contains 16 residues. Germline CDR1 MNHNS, CDR2 SASEGT. The J segment lost 5 bases and the V segment lost 5 bases, leaving 10 bases of the junction unmatched. The CDR3 DNA reads TGTGCCAGCAGTCCGATAACTAGCGGGAGGAGGAACGAGCAGTACTTC. Encoded protein: CASSPITSGRRNEQYF.

In its sample, this clonotype was seen a few times. V usage is TRBV6-1 and J usage is TRBJ2-5, with 10 bases lining up with TRBD1. V trimming: 7 bases; J trimming: 5 bases; junction bases outside the gene matches: 7. CDR3 length: 14 residues. CDR1 and CDR2 from the germline V gene are MNHNS and SASEGT. CDR3 bases: TGTGCCAGCATTGGACAGGGGGGGAAGGAGACCCAGTACTTC. Translation: CASIGQGGKETQYF.

The genes are TRBV6-2 or TRBV6-3 and TRBJ1-6; D is unresolved. CDR3 length: 13 residues. V was cut by 7 bases and J by 9 bases, with 13 bases left in between. Germline V gene data show CDR1 as MNHEY and CDR2 as SVGEGT. CDR3 coding DNA: TGTGCCAGCATGCTGGGGAGTTCTTCACCCCTCCACTTT. This translates into CASMLGSSSPLHF.

This clonotype was counted between two and nine times. The chain recombines TRBV7-9 with TRBJ2-7; 7 nucleotides match TRBD1. The CDR3 extends over 11 amino acids. From germline, CDR1 is SEHNR and CDR2 FQNEAQ (reference sequence). V lost 10 bases to trimming and J lost 5 bases; unmatched junction nucleotides: 5. For the CDR3, the DNA is TGTGCCACTCAGGGGGTCCACGAGCAGTACTTC. As protein: CATQGVHEQYF.

The V and J genes are TRBV29-1 and TRBJ2-5; 13 bases are shared with TRBD2. Germline lookup yields CDR1 SQVTM and CDR2 ANQGSEA. After removal of 7 bases from V and 10 bases from J, the junction contained 12 bases not matched to a gene. This CDR3 spans 14 amino acids. CDR3 sequence reads: CSAGGLAGPGDQYF. CDR3 DNA: TGCAGCGCCGGGGGACTAGCGGGACCCGGGGACCAGTACTTC.

V usage is TRBV10-3 and J usage is TRBJ1-2; maybe TRBD1 (6 bases). The germline gives CDR1 ENHRY, CDR2 SYGVKD. V was clipped by 7 bases and J by 4 bases, with 19 bases between them. This CDR3 has 15 amino acids. The CDR3, as DNA: TGTGCCATCAAAGGGCGAAGAGGGGGTGGCTATGGCTACACCTTC. This codes for CAIKGRRGGGYGYTF.

The rearrangement links TRBV27 to TRBJ2-1, with D possibly TRBD2 on 5 matching bases. Deletions cut 2 bases from V and 0 bases from J, with 11 bases between. Germline CDR1 and CDR2: MNHEY and SMNVEV (reference sequence). The CDR3 runs 16 residues. CDR3 sequence (DNA): TGTGCCAGCAGTTTAATCAGCGGTCCCTCCTACAATGAGCAGTTCTTC. Its translation is CASSLISGPSYNEQFF.

The V gene is TRBV2, the J gene TRBJ2-7; 10 bases agree with TRBD2. Germline lookup yields CDR1 SNHLY and CDR2 FYNNEI. The CDR3 has 15 residues. V was pared by 2 bases and J by 6 bases, with 7 bases of the junction left unmatched. The CDR3 reads CASSERALAGAEQYF. The CDR3, as DNA: TGTGCCAGCAGTGAAAGAGCCCTAGCGGGAGCCGAGCAGTACTTC. The entire variable domain, with the rest obtained from reference TRBV2 and TRBJ2-7, is as follows: EPEVTQTPSHQVTQMGQEVILRCVPISNHLYFYWYRQILGQKVEFLVSFYNNEISEKSEIFDDQFSVERPDGSNFTLKIRSTKLEDSAMYFCASSERALAGAEQYFGPGTRLTVT.

V gene TRBV12-3 or TRBV12-4 combines with J gene TRBJ2-5, with TRBD2 matching 7 bases. The CDR3 length is 15 residues. Unmatched junction bases numbered 9, after V lost 6 bases and J lost 2 bases. This chain's CDR3 is CASSHRDYLQETQYF. The CDR3 DNA follows: TGTGCCAGCAGCCACCGGGACTACTTACAAGAGACCCAGTACTTC.

In this sample, this clonotype turned up a few times. The J gene is TRBJ2-7, the V gene TRBV29-1, with a weak D call TRBD2 (5 bases). Per the germline V gene, CDR1 is SQVTM and CDR2 is ANQGSEA. The CDR3 length is 12 residues. The ends were cut back, 7 bases at V and 5 bases at J, with 15 bases in the middle. CDR3 sequence (DNA): TGCAGCGCCTGCCACTTCGGGAACGAGCAGTACTTC. As protein: CSACHFGNEQYF.

In DNA, the CDR3 is TGTGCCAGCACCCCCGGAGGGCTAGCGGGGGGGATACGCACAGATACGCAGTATTTT. It codes for CASTPGGLAGGIRTDTQYF. The J gene is TRBJ2-3, the V gene TRBV11-1, with 12 positions matching TRBD2. Per germline, CDR1 SGHAT and CDR2 FQDESV (reference sequence). J was trimmed by 1 base and V by 7 bases; bases with no gene match: 15. This CDR3 contains 19 residues.